A selection of T cell receptor beta chains follows, all from one sample in a study of T cells in Graves' hyperthyroidism and ophthalmopathy. TCRdb ran MiXCR on the multiplex PCR reads and lists one entry per CDR3 protein. In the table there are about 400,000 distinct CDR3 sequences, roughly 15% of which are singletons. Sequencing was performed on blood. The receptors derive from a woman under 30 with Graves' hyperthyroidism. CDR3s include the opening cysteine and the closing phenylalanine or tryptophan. Each record gives: clone size, D gene, V gene, J gene, CDR3 DNA, CDR3 protein. D genes are given only for firm matches. Only part of the rows carry a size: once, few, many, or a class if the clone is expanded.

few	NA	TRBV19	TRBJ1-4	TGTGCCAGTAGTATGTGGGACGGAAGAAATGAAAAACTGTTTTTT	CASSMWDGRNEKLFF
many	NA	TRBV7-2	TRBJ2-5	TGTGCCAGCAGCTTCGCTAGGGACGAGACCCAGTACTTC	CASSFARDETQYF
NA	NA	TRBV24-1	TRBJ1-5	TGTGCCACCAGTCCAGGGATAGGGCAGCCCCAGCATTTT	CATSPGIGQPQHF
many	NA	TRBV3-1	TRBJ1-1	TGTGCCAGCAGCCCTCCGGACACTGAAGCTTTCTTT	CASSPPDTEAFF
many	NA	TRBV12-3/TRBV12-4	TRBJ2-7	TGTGCCAGCAGTTTTATCGGGTTCTCGGACATGGAAGAGCAGTACTTC	CASSFIGFSDMEEQYF
many	NA	TRBV20-1	TRBJ2-7	TGCAGTGCTAGCCGGGGACCGGGGACCTACGAGCAGTACTTC	CSASRGPGTYEQYF
few	NA	TRBV12-5	TRBJ2-7	TGTGCTAGTGGTTTGGGTGATAATTACGAGCAGTACTTC	CASGLGDNYEQYF
many	NA	TRBV6-1	TRBJ1-1	TGTGCCAGCAGTAGACTGCAGGGGATGAACACTGAAGCTTTCTTT	CASSRLQGMNTEAFF
many	NA	TRBV4-2	TRBJ1-3	TGTGCCAGCAGCCAAGTAGAGAGACACAGCTCTGGAAACACCATATATTTT	CASSQVERHSSGNTIYF
NA	TRBD1	TRBV9	TRBJ1-2	TGTGCCAGCAGCGGGACAGGGGGCGGGGAAGACTATGGCTACACCTTC	CASSGTGGGEDYGYTF
NA	TRBD2	TRBV20-1	TRBJ2-3	TGCAGTGCTAGTCCGACTAGCGGGGGCACAGATACGCAGTATTTT	CSASPTSGGTDTQYF
few	NA	TRBV20-1	TRBJ2-7	TGCAGTGCTAGACACCAGGGGAGGGGCGGGGTAATAGGCTACGAGCAGTACTTC	CSARHQGRGGVIGYEQYF
few	TRBD2	TRBV6-2/TRBV6-3	TRBJ2-2	TGTGCCAGCAGCCTAGCGGGAGTTTCCGGGGAGCTGTTTTTT	CASSLAGVSGELFF
many	TRBD2	TRBV6-1	TRBJ2-7	TGTGCCAGCACCGGACTAGCGGGCTACGAGCAGTACTTC	CASTGLAGYEQYF
few	NA	TRBV4-3	TRBJ1-2	TGCGCCAGCAGCTATAACCGGGACGCACTCTATGGCTACACCTTC	CASSYNRDALYGYTF
many	NA	TRBV6-2/TRBV6-3	TRBJ1-5	TGTGCCAGCAGTTACACCGCGGACCCCCGCGAGAGGCCCCAGCATTTT	CASSYTADPRERPQHF
many	NA	TRBV28	TRBJ2-7	TGTGCCAGCAGTAGTCCCAGGGGAGTGCCCTACGAGCAGTACTTC	CASSSPRGVPYEQYF